This section outlines one T cell receptor (beta chain) sequence together with its context. The sample is drawn from a study of blood T cell repertoires in COVID-19. The wider study: The samples span acute and convalescent COVID-19 from the United States, Italy and Spain.

The assay was immunoSEQ multiplex PCR, and TCRdb's table has in-frame clones only and misses some. Of 330,000 or so clones detected, roughly 90% appear once; the ten largest clones hold less than 20%. Germline trimming cut 3 bases from V and 5 bases from J; bases unmatched to any gene: 3. Germline V gene lookup returns CDR1 KGHSH and CDR2 LQKENI. CDR3 length: 14 amino acids. Grouping used clinical history reported by participants in a survey and questionnaire. This sequence joins TRBV18 and TRBJ1-2; 10 bases match TRBD1. The source is a woman younger than 45 who had recovered from COVID-19. Sample: PBMCs or T cells enriched from blood (not recorded which). CDR3 bases: TGTGCCAGCTCACCGGGACAGGGGACATATGGCTACACCTTC. It yields the protein CASSPGQGTYGYTF.